This TCR beta chain originates from a study of CD8 T cells in ankylosing spondylitis. Study findings and constraints: Disease-linked clones were found to be CD8+ and relatively rare in peripheral blood. Enrichment of disease-linked clones was reportedly significant in matched ankylosing spondylitis synovial fluid. Ankylosing spondylitis blood seemed to carry a telltale TCR beta motif made of several highly homologous variants.

This clonotype was seen ten or more times. Its antigen is still unknown. The authors made TCR beta libraries by quantitative 5'-RACE with molecular barcodes. TCRdb used MiXCR to reprocess the 5' RACE reads, holding one entry per CDR3 protein. The data show roughly 490,000 distinct CDR3 sequences, over 4% seen once. Germline V lookup: CDR1 SQVTM, CDR2 ANQGSEA. The CDR3 has 12 amino acids. The V end lost 1 base, the J end lost 7 bases, and 10 bases lay between the germline ends. The sample was blood, either unsorted or a sorted T cell fraction (not recorded which). The chain is built from TRBV29-1 and TRBJ1-2; D is unresolved. The TCR was taken from a male donor with ankylosing spondylitis. This chain's CDR3 is CSVEGFKTGYTF. CDR3 nucleotide sequence: TGCAGCGTTGAAGGGTTTAAAACTGGCTACACCTTC. Together with reference TRBV29-1 and TRBJ1-2, the CDR3 gives the full variable domain: SAVISQKPSRDICQRGTSLTIQCQVDSQVTMMFWYRQQPGQSLTLIATANQGSEATYESGFVIDKFPISRPNLTFSTLTVSNMSPEDSSIYLCSVEGFKTGYTFGSGTRLTVV.